This T cell receptor beta chain was sequenced during a study of blood T cell repertoires in COVID-19. Overall study context: COVID-19 samples from acute and convalescent phases originated in the United States, Italy and Spain. The analysed material was cDNA or gDNA that came from T cells, B-cell-depleted T cells, or PBMCs.

Germline CDR1 and CDR2: LGHDT and YNNKEL (reference sequence). The CDR3 covers 15 residues. V lost 0 bases and J lost 9, with 12 bases in between. This clone was seen a handful of times. In the study's own analysis: Counts of nucleated cells, estimated from reference gene primer amplification, were obtained. Libraries were prepared by immunoSEQ multiplex PCR; TCRdb keeps only in-frame clonotypes and omits some of them. That table furnishes V, J and clone size, whereas the DNA furnished D and trimming. The table has under 250,000 clones, around four fifths seen once. Sequenced input: peripheral blood. The chain is built from TRBV3-1 (or the pseudogene TRBV3-2) and TRBJ1-6, with a possible D match to TRBD1 (6 bases). The origin of this receptor is a man in his forties or fifties with acute or convalescent COVID-19. The CDR3 spells CASSQESLGGSPLHF. The CDR3 coding sequence is TGTGCCAGCAGCCAAGAGAGTTTAGGGGGTTCACCCCTCCACTTT.